Below are 13 T cell receptor beta chains sequenced from a single sample in a study of technical replicates of blood from several donors. Here immunoSEQ multiplex PCR was the method, and the copy in TCRdb shows in-frame clones only, minus some. The sample includes 80,000 to 100,000 clones, approximately 96% of them seen just once. Material: T cells isolated from PBMCs. The source of these receptors is a human donor in good health.

The CDR3 sequence is CAWSVHSGEKLFF. CDR3 DNA sequence: TGTGCCTGGAGTGTACATTCAGGTGAAAAACTGTTTTTT. The chain joins TRBV30 to TRBJ1-4; D gene uncertain. Germline lookup yields CDR1 GTSNPN and CDR2 SVGIG (reference sequence). Trimming left V 0 bases short and J 7 bases short, with 9 bases between. The CDR3 runs 13 residues.

The V and J genes are TRBV6-1 and TRBJ1-2; possible D gene TRBD1, 5 bases. The CDR3 is made up of 13 amino acids. In germline, CDR1 is MNHNS, CDR2 SASEGT. Between the trimmed V and J ends, which lost 2 bases and 8 bases, there was a span of 12 bases. The CDR3 DNA reads TGTGCCAGCAGTGAATGGGGGGGTTACGGCTACACCTTC. As protein: CASSEWGGYGYTF.

This chain connects TRBV14 to TRBJ1-4, with 9 nucleotides matching TRBD1. The CDR3 totals 18 residues. The V segment lost 0 bases and the J segment 5 bases; nucleotides outside the gene matches: 10. CDR1 and CDR2 (germline): SGHDN, FVKESK. The CDR3 here is CASSQDARRGTGNEKLFF. CDR3 nucleotide sequence: TGTGCCAGCAGCCAAGATGCGAGAAGAGGGACAGGGAATGAAAAACTGTTTTTT.

This clone has a single count. The J gene is TRBJ2-7, the V gene TRBV28; 11 bases match TRBD2. J lost 6 bases, V lost 7 bases, and 8 bases had no gene match. This CDR3 comprises 14 residues. Per germline, CDR1 MDHEN and CDR2 SYDVKM. The DNA for the CDR3 is TGTGCCAGCAACCCACTAGCGGGAGTTTCCGAGCAGTACTTC. Translated, it gives CASNPLAGVSEQYF.

The chain is built from TRBV7-9 and TRBJ1-2, with a weak D call TRBD1 (6 bases). Trimming removed 5 bases at V and 6 bases at J, with 13 bases between. Germline V lookup: CDR1 SEHNR, CDR2 FQNEAQ (reference sequence). The CDR3 contains 13 residues. CDR3 sequence: CASSLRQEDGYTF. In DNA form, the CDR3 reads TGTGCCAGCAGCCTAAGACAGGAGGATGGCTACACCTTC.

The chain combines TRBV28 with TRBJ1-1, with 9 bases fitting TRBD1. Looked up from germline, CDR1 is MDHEN and CDR2 is SYDVKM. Trimming removed 3 bases from V and 4 bases from J; junction bases left unmatched: 18. The CDR3 length is 19 residues. The CDR3 protein is CASSFRPGQGNKHFTEAFF. DNA of the CDR3: TGTGCCAGCAGTTTTCGTCCGGGACAGGGAAACAAGCACTTCACTGAAGCTTTCTTT.

The rearrangement uses TRBV30 and TRBJ2-7; 11 bases map to TRBD2. This CDR3 comprises 17 residues. Germline CDR1 is GTSNPN and CDR2 is SVGIG (reference sequence). V was pared by 1 base and J by 2 bases, with 10 bases of the junction left unmatched. Here the CDR3 DNA reads TGTGCCTGGAGTGGAAGGGAGGGGACTAGCGGAACCTACGAGCAGTACTTC. Its protein product is CAWSGREGTSGTYEQYF.

CDR3 sequence (DNA): TGTGCCAGCAGCGGGAGCTTTACCACTGAAGCTTTCTTT. Residues: CASSGSFTTEAFF. This chain joins TRBV11-2 and TRBJ1-1; D not certain. The V end lost 5 bases, the J end lost 4 bases, and 11 bases lay between the germline ends. Germline CDR1 and CDR2: SGHAT and FQNNGV. This CDR3 is built from 13 residues. The full variable domain, completed using reference TRBV11-2 and TRBJ1-1, is EAGVAQSPRYKIIEKRQSVAFWCNPISGHATLYWYQQILGQGPKLLIQFQNNGVVDDSQLPKDRFSAERLKGVDSTLKIQPAKLEDSAVYLCASSGSFTTEAFFGQGTRLTVV.

In its sample, this clone was seen a few times. J is TRBJ1-2 and V is TRBV5-6; D uncertain. Germline CDR1 is SGHDT and CDR2 is YYEEEE. V was shortened by 2 bases and J by 7 bases, with 15 bases between the two germline ends. This CDR3 is built from 14 residues. Written as DNA, the CDR3 is TGTGCCAGCAGCTTAGCGGGCTACCCAACTGGCTACACCTTC. Protein: CASSLAGYPTGYTF. Full variable domain (outside the CDR3, taken from reference TRBV5-6 and TRBJ1-2): DAGVTQSPTHLIKTRGQQVTLRCSPKSGHDTVSWYQQALGQGPQFIFQYYEEEERQRGNFPDRFSGHQFPNYSSELNVNALLLGDSALYLCASSLAGYPTGYTFGSGTRLTVV.

In this sample, this clone turned up a few times. The chain employs TRBV2 and TRBJ2-7; 11 bases line up with TRBD1. From germline, CDR1 is SNHLY and CDR2 FYNNEI. The ends lost 0 bases at V and 1 base at J; junction bases unmatched: 14. This CDR3 has 20 residues. CDR3 amino acids: CASSEAVGQGALWVSYEQYF. CDR3 coding DNA: TGTGCCAGCAGTGAAGCGGTAGGACAGGGGGCGCTTTGGGTATCCTACGAGCAGTACTTC.

The chain couples TRBV27 to TRBJ2-3, with D unresolved. This CDR3 region has 14 residues. Germline V CDR1 and CDR2: MNHEY, SMNVEV (reference sequence). Trimming took off 3 bases at V and 2 bases at J, with 9 bases between the two ends. CDR3 in DNA: TGTGCCAGCAGTTTGTCCCCCCACACAGATACGCAGTATTTT. Amino acid sequence: CASSLSPHTDTQYF.

The chain is built from TRBV25-1 and TRBJ1-2, with TRBD1 as a possible D gene (6 bases). Germline CDR1 is MGHDK and CDR2 is SYGVNS. V lost 2 bases to trimming and J lost 4 bases, with 17 bases between them. This CDR3 contains 16 residues. The CDR3, as DNA: TGTGCCAGCAGTGAAGTGGGGGCCCCGGAGCTCTATGGCTACACCTTC. Translated, it gives CASSEVGAPELYGYTF.

In its sample, this clone was seen once. V is TRBV19 and J is TRBJ2-7; D is ambiguous. The germline gives CDR1 LNHDA, CDR2 SQIVND (reference sequence). V gave up 5 bases and J gave up 0 bases, with 5 bases separating them. CDR3 length equals 12 residues. Written as DNA, the CDR3 is TGTGCCAGTAGTTATAACTCCTACGAGCAGTACTTC. Translation: CASSYNSYEQYF. The full variable domain, completed using reference TRBV19 and TRBJ2-7, is DGGITQSPKYLFRKEGQNVTLSCEQNLNHDAMYWYRQDPGQGLRLIYYSQIVNDFQKGDIAEGYSVSREKKESFPLTVTSAQKNPTAFYLCASSYNSYEQYFGPGTRLTVT.